This TCR beta chain was identified during a study of technical replicates of blood from several donors (dated by TCRdb to 2015 to 2018). Library creation used the immunoSEQ multiplex PCR assay. TCRdb stores this immuneACCESS table with in-frame sequences only. Part of the clones is absent; in the studies checked, under half of the shortfall reflects unresolved V genes, and no reason is known for the rest. This sample holds approximately 80,000 clones; nearly 98% were observed only once. Approximately 0.15% of the sample rests with the top ten. About this clone itself: The antigen it recognizes is unknown. The input lacks base qualities; no much larger clone sits a single base away.

Cut back by 2 bases and 3 bases, the V and J ends lie 6 bases apart. From its cysteine to its phenylalanine, the CDR3 spans 13 amino acids. The retained sequence is limited to the CDR3, 39 bases, with the frame set at the first base. As encoded in the germline V gene (reference sequence), CDR1 is MNHEY while CDR2 is SMNVEV. Here the chain combines TRBV27 and TRBJ2-3; 5 matching bases give a weak D call of TRBD1. This clonotype was sampled from a human donor in good health. Source material: T cells isolated from PBMCs. The DNA is as follows: TGTGCCAGCAGTTTAAAGGGGACAGATACGCAGTATTTT. Its translation is CASSLKGTDTQYF.